These 2 T cell receptor beta chains came from one sample sequenced in a study of CD8 T cells in Susac syndrome. RNA was extracted with the RNeasy kit, and a quantity of roughly 0.5 to 1 ug was reverse transcribed using random hexamers. TCRdb passed the immunoSEQ multiplex PCR reads through MiXCR, listing each CDR3 protein once. Of some 260,000 distinct CDR3 sequences listed, around 83% are singletons. The specimen sequenced was CD8+ T cells from PBMCs. The receptors derive from a human donor with multiple sclerosis.

V and J are TRBV6-1 and TRBJ2-7, with a possible D match to TRBD1 (5 bases). V shed 4 bases and J shed 1 base, with 14 bases lying between them. This CDR3 has 15 residues. The V gene's germline CDR1 is MNHNS and CDR2 SASEGT. The CDR3 reads CASSAGRSSSYEQYF. For the CDR3, the DNA is TGTGCCAGCAGTGCAGGGCGTTCAAGTTCCTACGAGCAGTACTTC.

This chain connects TRBV28 to TRBJ2-7; tentatively, D is TRBD1 (5 bases). V was clipped by 5 bases and J by 1 base, with 15 bases between them. The CDR3 is made up of 15 amino acids. Germline V gene lookup returns CDR1 MDHEN and CDR2 SYDVKM. In DNA form, the CDR3 reads TGTGCCAGCAGTCCCCGTCCAGGGCTGTCCTACGAGCAGTACTTC. Residues: CASSPRPGLSYEQYF.